A selection of T cell receptor beta chains follows, all from one sample in a study of T cell responses to AZD1222 COVID-19 vaccine. Sequenced by immunoSEQ multiplex PCR; TCRdb stores in-frame clones only, minus some. Of 150,000 to 250,000 clones detected, roughly 90% appear once; the ten largest clones hold 3% to 3.5%. The sample was peripheral blood, taken 28 days after the second AZD1222 dose. The receptors stem from an adult who received the AZD1222 COVID-19 vaccine. Each CDR3 is given with its conserved first and last residue. A D gene is named only where the DNA matches it firmly. Rows may omit the clone size; those that give it use once, few, many or a size class.

>TRBV6-6|-|-|TRBJ2-7
TGTGCCAGCAGTACATCGGGGAGCTCCTACGAGCAGTACTTC
CASSTSGSSYEQYF
>TRBV19|-|-|TRBJ1-5
TGTGCCAGTAGTATACAGGGATCTCAGCCCCAGCATTTT
CASSIQGSQPQHF
>TRBV3-1/TRBV3-2|-|-|TRBJ2-1
TGTGCCAGCAGCCAAGAATCAAGTTGGAGCGGATACTACAATGAGCAGTTCTTC
CASSQESSWSGYYNEQFF
>TRBV3-1/TRBV3-2|-|-|TRBJ2-2
TGTGCCAGCAGCCTACTGTGGGGGGAGCTGTTTTTT
CASSLLWGELFF
>TRBV3-1/TRBV3-2|-|-|TRBJ2-1
TGTGCCAGCAGCCAAAGGGGGCAGGCGGGATGGAAGAATGAGCAGTTCTTC
CASSQRGQAGWKNEQFF
>TRBV5-4|TRBD1|-|TRBJ2-1
TGTGCCAGCAGCACGGGACAGACGAGCTCCTACAATGAGCAGTTCTTC
CASSTGQTSSYNEQFF
>TRBV15|TRBD2|-|TRBJ2-1
TGTGCCACCGGGGAACCGGGACTAGCGGGATTTGAGCAGTTCTTC
CATGEPGLAGFEQFF
>TRBV6-4|-|-|TRBJ1-3
TGTGCCAGCAGGGAGGCAGGGACCTCTGGAAACACCATATATTTT
CASREAGTSGNTIYF
>TRBV6-5|-|-|TRBJ1-6
TGTGCCAGCAGCCGCGGACAGCCCGATAATTCACCCCTCCACTTT
CASSRGQPDNSPLHF
>TRBV6-6|-|-|TRBJ2-7
TGTGCCAGCAGTTACGGCTGGGATATGATCGAGCAGTACTTC
CASSYGWDMIEQYF
>TRBV5-4|-|-|TRBJ1-1
TGTGCCAGCAGCTTGACAGGGCAGGCCACTGAAGCTTTCTTT
CASSLTGQATEAFF
>TRBV7-2|-|-|TRBJ2-5
TGTGCCAGCAGCGGCACGGTTCGAGAGACCCAGTACTTC
CASSGTVRETQYF
>TRBV12-5|TRBD1|-|TRBJ1-3
TGTGCTAGTGGTTTAGGGGGCGCCGGAAACACCATATATTTT
CASGLGGAGNTIYF
>TRBV5-1|-|-|TRBJ1-5
TGCGCCAGCAGCTGGGCCGGGAATCAGCCCCAGCATTTT
CASSWAGNQPQHF
>TRBV27|-|once|TRBJ2-2
TGTGCCAGCAGTCCCGGCACTAGTTGGGCCGGGGAGCTGTTTTTT
CASSPGTSWAGELFF
>TRBV10-2|-|few|TRBJ1-5
TGCGCCAGCAGCCCCAGTAGCAATCAGCCCCAGCATTTT
CASSPSSNQPQHF
>TRBV6-5|TRBD2|-|TRBJ2-5
TGTGCCAGCAGTTACCCCCGTATGGGAGGGGAGACCCAGTACTTC
CASSYPRMGGETQYF
>TRBV2|-|-|TRBJ2-5
TGTGCCAGCAGTGAAGTCATCAACCTTAGACGGGGAGAGACCCAGTACTTC
CASSEVINLRRGETQYF
>TRBV28|-|-|TRBJ1-3
TGTGCCAGCAGGTGGACATTCAAAGAAAACACCATATATTTT
CASRWTFKENTIYF
>TRBV6-5|-|once|TRBJ1-1
TGTGCCAGCTCAACGGGACGGAAGAACACTGAAGCTTTCTTT
CASSTGRKNTEAFF
>TRBV4-3|-|-|TRBJ2-7
TGCGCCAGCAGCCAAAATTGGGAGGGGGACACAGGCTACGAGCAGTACTTC
CASSQNWEGDTGYEQYF
>TRBV3-1/TRBV3-2|TRBD1|-|TRBJ2-7
TGTGCCAGCAGCCTCTTTAAACGGACAGGGACCTACGAGCAGTACTTC
CASSLFKRTGTYEQYF
>TRBV2|-|few|TRBJ1-1
TGTGCCAGCAAAGGGTCAAGGACTGAAGCTTTCTTT
CASKGSRTEAFF
>TRBV3-1/TRBV3-2|-|-|TRBJ2-1
TGTGCCAGCAGCCAAGTAGTAAATGAGCAGTTCTTC
CASSQVVNEQFF
>TRBV5-4|-|-|TRBJ2-7
TGTGCCAGCAGCTCGACCCGGCTAGAGCAGTACTTC
CASSSTRLEQYF
>TRBV10-3|-|-|TRBJ1-5
TGTGCCATCAGTTCAGGGATGGGTCAGCCCCAGCATTTT
CAISSGMGQPQHF
>TRBV9|-|few|TRBJ2-2
TGTGCCAGCAGCTTAACGGTGGAGGGATACACCGGGGAGCTGTTTTTT
CASSLTVEGYTGELFF
>TRBV3-1/TRBV3-2|TRBD1|-|TRBJ1-3
TGTGCCAGCAGCCAAGATAGTGGACAGGCCCACATATATTTT
CASSQDSGQAHIYF
>TRBV28|-|once|TRBJ2-2
TGTGCCAGCAGCGGACGGTACACCGGGGAGCTGTTTTTT
CASSGRYTGELFF
>TRBV28|-|-|TRBJ2-1
TGTGCCAGCAGTTTAGTCAGGTGGAGGGGTAATTCTCGGGGGAATGAGCAGTTCTTC
CASSLVRWRGNSRGNEQFF
>TRBV25-1|-|-|TRBJ2-2
TGTGCCAGCAGTGAACTAGCTAGGCACACCGGGGAGCTGTTTTTT
CASSELARHTGELFF
>TRBV30|-|-|TRBJ2-2
TGTGCCTGGAGTCCTCGAACCGGGGAGCTGTTTTTT
CAWSPRTGELFF
>TRBV14|-|once|TRBJ2-5
TGTGCCAGCAGCCAAGATTGGGTCCCGGGACCAATCGGAGAGACCCAGTACTTC
CASSQDWVPGPIGETQYF
>TRBV4-2|TRBD2|-|TRBJ2-7
TGTGCCAGCAGCCAAGTGGAGGTGCGGGAGGCCCCTCACCACGAGCAGTACTTC
CASSQVEVREAPHHEQYF
>TRBV5-1|TRBD2|-|TRBJ2-1
TGCGCCAGCAGGTCCAGCGGGAGGGCCCCGAATGAGCAGTTCTTC
CASRSSGRAPNEQFF
>TRBV3-1/TRBV3-2|TRBD2|-|TRBJ2-1
TGTGCCAGCAGAAAACCTGGGACTAGCGGGGCCGATGAGCAGTTCTTC
CASRKPGTSGADEQFF
>TRBV7-9|TRBD2|-|TRBJ2-5
TGTGCCAGCAGTCCAGGACTAGCGGGAGGGTGGGAGACCCAGTACTTC
CASSPGLAGGWETQYF
>TRBV10-1|-|-|TRBJ2-3
TGCGCCAGCAGCCGGGATCCAGGATCAGATACGCAGTATTTT
CASSRDPGSDTQYF
>TRBV27|TRBD2|-|TRBJ2-7
TGTGCCAGCAGTTTATCGCGGCCGGGACTAGCGGGAGGACGCACCTCCTACGAGCAGTACTTC
CASSLSRPGLAGGRTSYEQYF
>TRBV24-1|-|-|TRBJ2-3
TGTGCCACCAGTGATTTGCGGGGCGACCCTAGCACAGATACGCAGTATTTT
CATSDLRGDPSTDTQYF
>TRBV5-1|-|-|TRBJ2-3
TGCGCCAGCAGCTTGCTTGCGGATACGCAGTATTTT
CASSLLADTQYF
>TRBV24-1|TRBD1|-|TRBJ2-7
TGTGCCACCAGTGATTCGGGACAGGGCACGGACGAGCAGTACTTC
CATSDSGQGTDEQYF
>TRBV3-1/TRBV3-2|-|-|TRBJ1-5
TGTGCCAGCAGCCAAGATAGAGGCCAGCCCCAGCATTTT
CASSQDRGQPQHF
>TRBV5-1|-|-|TRBJ2-1
TGCGCCAGCAGCTTGGTCCTAAATGAGCAGTTCTTC
CASSLVLNEQFF
>TRBV14|-|-|TRBJ1-2
TGTGCCAGCAGCCAAGAACGTCGGGTCCGCTATGGCTACACCTTC
CASSQERRVRYGYTF
>TRBV11-2|TRBD2|-|TRBJ2-1
TGTGCCAGCAGCTTAACTAGCGGGAATGAGCAGTTCTTC
CASSLTSGNEQFF
>TRBV6-2/TRBV6-3|-|once|TRBJ1-5
TGTGCCAGCACTTACGTGGGGGGCAATCAGCCCCAGCATTTT
CASTYVGGNQPQHF
>TRBV3-1/TRBV3-2|-|-|TRBJ1-5
TGTGCCAGCAGCCCGGGCTTTAATCAGCCCCAGCATTTT
CASSPGFNQPQHF
>TRBV28|TRBD1|-|TRBJ2-6
TGTGCCAGCAGTCCCCGGGGACAGGGAGCCTCTGGGGCCAACGTCCTGACTTTC
CASSPRGQGASGANVLTF
>TRBV9|TRBD1|once|TRBJ1-1
TGTGCCAGCAGCGCGCCACGATGGGACAGGGGCGTTGAAGCTTTCTTT
CASSAPRWDRGVEAFF
>TRBV6-5|-|-|TRBJ1-2
TGTGCCAGCAGCTCGGGCCTTTATGGCTACACCTTC
CASSSGLYGYTF
>TRBV5-1|-|-|TRBJ2-5
TGCGCCAGCAGCCCGGTTGGGGGCGGAGAGACCCAGTACTTC
CASSPVGGGETQYF
>TRBV28|-|-|TRBJ1-1
TGTGCCAGCAGTTTTTCGGGACTTAGGAACACTGAAGCTTTCTTT
CASSFSGLRNTEAFF
>TRBV11-2|-|-|TRBJ2-7
TGTGCCAGCACCCCGTTGCTGCTAACCCACGAGCAGTACTTC
CASTPLLLTHEQYF
>TRBV7-8|TRBD1|-|TRBJ1-1
TGTGCCAGCAGCTCACACAGGGGGCCTGAAGCTTTCTTT
CASSSHRGPEAFF
>TRBV19|-|-|TRBJ2-2
TGTGCCAGTAGTATGGGGGGCAGGGGGAACACCGGGGAGCTGTTTTTT
CASSMGGRGNTGELFF
>TRBV5-1|-|-|TRBJ1-4
TGCGCCAGCAGCCTCCAAGGCGTGGCGGCTAATGAAAAACTGTTTTTT
CASSLQGVAANEKLFF
>TRBV6-4|TRBD2|-|TRBJ2-2
TGTGCCAGCACCCGAGAAGCGGGAGACACCGGGGAGCTGTTTTTT
CASTREAGDTGELFF
>TRBV25-1|-|-|TRBJ2-5
TGTGCCAGCAAGATCGGGGAGACCCAGTACTTC
CASKIGETQYF